In its sample, the clone carrying this T cell receptor beta chain was seen many times. Its matching antigen is unknown. Broader study findings: In terms of TCR gene usage, tumor memory CD4+ T cells clustered together with blood and lymph node memory CD4+ cells, as well as with lymph node naive CD4+ cells.

Full-length variable regions came from constant-region reverse primers plus semi-nested Nested Universal Primer A PCR. A single record per CDR3 protein comes from TCRdb applying MiXCR to the 5' RACE reads. The sample lists approximately 40,000 distinct CDR3 sequences, approximately 30% occurring once. This clonotype was obtained from a female donor with breast cancer. Sequenced input: tumor-infiltrating memory CD4+ T cells sorted from the breast tumor. Subset of the sample: memory CD4+ T cells, CD4+CD45RO+CD25-.

The CDR3 spells CASSSYGTGGNGYTF. CDR3 DNA: TGTGCCAGCAGCTCCTATGGGACAGGGGGGAATGGCTACACCTTC. The chain uses TRBV7-2 and TRBJ1-2; 11 positions match TRBD1. J gave up 6 bases and V 4 bases, and 7 bases lay outside the gene matches. The CDR3 has 15 residues. Germline assignment: CDR1 SGHTA and CDR2 FQGNSA.